This is a list of T cell receptor beta chains from one sample in a study of blood T cell repertoires in COVID-19. Only in-frame clones appear in the TCRdb table, and some are missing; sequencing was by immunoSEQ multiplex PCR. The sample holds 230,000 or so clones, around 81% seen once. The material sequenced was peripheral blood. The receptor source for this set is a man aged 45-60 years with active or convalescent COVID-19. CDR3s include the opening cysteine and the closing phenylalanine or tryptophan.

>TRBJ1-3|TRBV7-2
CASSLAPRELRGSGNTIYF
>TRBJ2-5|TRBV19
CASSARGPRREQYF
>TRBJ2-7|TRBV28
CASSLRDRKSYEQYF
>TRBJ2-1|TRBV7-2
CASSSPGLAGRGSYNEQFF
>TRBJ1-1|TRBV19
CASRAEVGNTEAFF
>TRBJ1-1|TRBV4-1
CASSQDRSRPNALEAFF
>TRBJ2-3|TRBV5-1
CASSLDGGSGDTQYF
>TRBJ1-1|TRBV6-6
CASSHNRGTGSNTEAFF
>TRBJ1-1|TRBV9
CASSVSPGSNTEAFF
>TRBJ2-7|TRBV6-5
CASRGDRGSYEQYF
>TRBJ1-5|TRBV2
CASTFLDSSNQPQHF
>TRBJ2-1|TRBV11-2
CASSFAAYNEQFF
>TRBJ1-1|TRBV11-2
CASNHPLTDLNTEAFF
>TRBJ2-7|TRBV30
CAWSGGSEQYF
>TRBJ1-2|TRBV19
CASSNSDSRANYGYTF
>TRBJ2-7|TRBV7-6
CASSDSLKRGASYEQYF
>TRBJ1-2|TRBV7-9
CASSPGEFDGYTF
>TRBJ1-1|TRBV7-9
CASSARQGEKTEAFF
>TRBJ2-3|TRBV29-1
CSAAEASGLRTQYF
>TRBJ1-2|TRBV4-3
CASSVRTGPRGGYTF
>TRBJ2-7|TRBV30
CAWSATSLSYEQYF
>TRBJ2-3|TRBV6-5
CASSYFGQPTDTQYF
>TRBJ2-1|TRBV7-8
CASTQGRGGTKFF
>TRBJ1-2|TRBV12-3/TRBV12-4
CASSLRYGYTF
>TRBJ1-1|TRBV2
CASSRREGAFF
>TRBJ2-6|TRBV20-1
CSASSGDTGANVLTF
>TRBJ2-1|TRBV19
CASRGSSGGTSSYNEQFF
>TRBJ2-1|TRBV5-5
CASSLVAGGSYNEQFF
>TRBJ1-4|TRBV2
CASARDRESEKLFF
>TRBJ2-3|TRBV9
CASSVATRQADTQYF
>TRBJ2-7|TRBV19
CASSTGQGAWEQYF
>TRBJ2-1|TRBV5-1
CASSLGTSGGAEQFF
>TRBJ2-3|TRBV10-3
CATRRTAGFTDTQYF
>TRBJ2-6|TRBV18
CASSPGTGVSGANVLTF
>TRBJ1-1|TRBV13
CASSIGLLPGAFGTEAFF
>TRBJ1-3|TRBV5-1
CASSLEPYGGNTIYF
>TRBJ1-5|TRBV30
CAWSGGGGNQPQHF
>TRBJ2-7|TRBV5-1
CASSLALGGREQYF
>TRBJ2-3|TRBV9
CASSVVDSPVTDTQYF
>TRBJ2-3|TRBV4-1
CASSQGTSEDTQYF
>TRBJ1-2|TRBV6-1
CASSEGQYYGYTF
>TRBJ2-6|TRBV5-5
CASRPPGQGLLTF
>TRBJ2-1|TRBV27
CASRERGAYNEQFF
>TRBJ2-5|TRBV3-1/TRBV3-2
CASSLGQGRETQYF
>TRBJ2-7|TRBV29-1
CSVEETREQYF
>TRBJ2-7|TRBV5-6
CASSLWDLSSYEQYF
>TRBJ1-5|TRBV18
CASSPGQNQPQHF
>TRBJ1-2|TRBV18
CASSPDSSYGYTF
>TRBJ2-4|TRBV27
CASSTDRNLAKNIQYF
>TRBJ1-5|TRBV2
CASRFDRRGNQPQHF